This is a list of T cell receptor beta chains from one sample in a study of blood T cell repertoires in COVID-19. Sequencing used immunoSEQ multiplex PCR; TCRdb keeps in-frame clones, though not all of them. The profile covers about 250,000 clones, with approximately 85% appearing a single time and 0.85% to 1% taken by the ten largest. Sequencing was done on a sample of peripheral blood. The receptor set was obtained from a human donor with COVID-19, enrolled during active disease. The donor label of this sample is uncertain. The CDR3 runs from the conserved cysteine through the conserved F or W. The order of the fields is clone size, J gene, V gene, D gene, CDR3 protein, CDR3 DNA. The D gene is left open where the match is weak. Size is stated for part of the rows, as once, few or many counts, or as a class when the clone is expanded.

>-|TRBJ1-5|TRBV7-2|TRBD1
CASTTGTGNQPQHF
TGTGCCAGCACCACCGGGACAGGGAATCAGCCCCAGCATTTT
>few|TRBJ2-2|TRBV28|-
CASSSPSGLPLTGELFF
TGTGCCAGCAGTTCCCCTTCCGGGTTACCTTTGACCGGGGAGCTGTTTTTT
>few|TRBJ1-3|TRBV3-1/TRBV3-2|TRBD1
CASSRDRAGNTIYF
TGTGCCAGCAGTCGGGACAGGGCTGGAAACACCATATATTTT
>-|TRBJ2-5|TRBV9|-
CASSARRAGTGETQYF
TGTGCCAGCAGCGCCCGAAGAGCCGGGACTGGCGAGACCCAGTACTTC
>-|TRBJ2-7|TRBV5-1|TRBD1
CASSLGPDRVEQYF
TGCGCCAGCAGCTTGGGGCCTGACAGGGTCGAGCAGTACTTC
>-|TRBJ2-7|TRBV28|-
CASIPRPPSYEQYF
TGTGCCAGCATCCCGCGTCCTCCTTCCTACGAGCAGTACTTC
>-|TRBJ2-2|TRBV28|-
CASTVGGTGELFF
TGTGCCAGCACCGTAGGCGGCACCGGGGAGCTGTTTTTT
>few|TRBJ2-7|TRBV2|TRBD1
CASSERGQSYEQYF
TGTGCCAGCAGTGAAAGGGGACAGTCTTACGAGCAGTACTTC
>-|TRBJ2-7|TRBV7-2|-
CASSLWDTKAYEQYF
TGTGCCAGCAGCTTATGGGACACCAAGGCCTACGAGCAGTACTTC
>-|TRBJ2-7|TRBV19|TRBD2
CASSSTGGLATEQYF
TGTGCCAGTAGTTCAACGGGGGGACTAGCGACCGAGCAGTACTTC
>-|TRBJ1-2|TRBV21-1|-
CASSKFYNYGYTF
TGTGCCAGCAGCAAATTCTATAACTATGGCTACACCTTC
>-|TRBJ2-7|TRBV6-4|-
CASSDLTCQDSYEQYF
TGTGCCAGCAGTGATCTGACATGCCAGGATTCCTACGAGCAGTACTTC
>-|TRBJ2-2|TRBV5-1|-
CASSLGRGRNTGELFF
TGCGCCAGCAGCTTGGGCCGGGGTAGGAACACCGGGGAGCTGTTTTTT
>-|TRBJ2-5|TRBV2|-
CASSANRVSETQYF
TGTGCCAGCAGTGCAAACAGGGTATCGGAGACCCAGTACTTC
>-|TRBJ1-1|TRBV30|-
CAWSGLNRDTEAFF
TGTGCCTGGAGCGGTCTTAACCGGGACACTGAAGCTTTCTTT
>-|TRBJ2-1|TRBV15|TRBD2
CATSPPGLAGGLNEQFF
TGTGCCACCAGCCCACCGGGACTAGCGGGAGGGCTCAATGAGCAGTTCTTC
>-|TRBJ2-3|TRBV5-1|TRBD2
CASSLEAGGGTDTQYF
TGCGCCAGCAGCTTGGAAGCGGGAGGGGGCACAGATACGCAGTATTTT
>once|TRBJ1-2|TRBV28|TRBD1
CASSSTGVYGYTF
TGTGCCAGCAGTTCTACAGGGGTCTATGGCTACACCTTC
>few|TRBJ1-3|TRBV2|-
CASSGPTPGNTIYF
TGTGCCAGCAGTGGTCCTACCCCTGGAAACACCATATATTTT
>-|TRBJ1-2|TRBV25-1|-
CASSNFGGEGYTF
TGTGCCAGCAGTAATTTTGGGGGCGAGGGCTACACCTTC
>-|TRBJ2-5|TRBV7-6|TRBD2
CASSSRPSGQETQYF
TGTGCCAGCAGCTCTCGCCCTAGCGGCCAAGAGACCCAGTACTTC
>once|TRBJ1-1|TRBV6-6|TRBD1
CASSYADRGTEAFF
TGTGCCAGCAGTTACGCTGACAGGGGCACTGAAGCTTTCTTT
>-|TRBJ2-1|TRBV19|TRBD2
CASSPGLAGGPYNEQFF
TGTGCCAGTAGTCCCGGACTAGCGGGAGGGCCCTACAATGAGCAGTTCTTC
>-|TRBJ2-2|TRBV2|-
CASTPLRDTGELFF
TGTGCCAGCACTCCCCTCAGGGACACCGGGGAGCTGTTTTTT
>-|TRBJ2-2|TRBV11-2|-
CASSSTRGVSDTGELFF
TGTGCCAGCAGCTCGACCAGGGGAGTTTCGGACACCGGGGAGCTGTTTTTT
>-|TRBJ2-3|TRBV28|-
CASSLLQGLDTQYF
TGTGCCAGCAGTTTACTTCAGGGGTTAGATACGCAGTATTTT
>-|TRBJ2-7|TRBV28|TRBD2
CASSLSSGQNEQYF
TGTGCCAGCAGTTTATCTAGCGGTCAGAACGAGCAGTACTTC
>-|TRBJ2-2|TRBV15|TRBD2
CATSRDTRESSNTGELFF
TGTGCCACCAGCAGAGATACGCGGGAGAGCTCGAACACCGGGGAGCTGTTTTTT